These 21 T cell receptor beta chains came from one sample sequenced in a study of T cells after yellow fever vaccination. TCRdb processed the 5' RACE reads anew with MiXCR; each CDR3 protein has one entry. The data show approximately 550,000 distinct CDR3 sequences, less than 15% seen once. This specimen consisted of PBMCs, obtained on the day of the yellow fever booster vaccination. The receptors derive from a man aged 25-40 years who received the YFV17D yellow fever vaccine.

At least ten counts were recorded for this clonotype. V gene TRBV9 combines with J gene TRBJ1-1, with 7 nucleotides matching TRBD1. The germline CDR1 and CDR2 sequences are SGDLS and YYNGEE. This CDR3 has 14 residues. V dropped 4 bases and J dropped 4; count of bases not matched to a gene: 7. CDR3 bases: TGTGCCAGCAGCCTCACAGGGGAAGGCACTGAAGCTTTCTTT. This encodes CASSLTGEGTEAFF.

The chain is built from TRBV19 and TRBJ2-7; D is unclear. Germline V gives CDR1 LNHDA, CDR2 SQIVND (reference sequence). CDR3 length equals 13 residues. V lost 10 bases, J lost 2 bases, and 15 bases lay in between. CDR3: CATRPSGTYEQYF. The CDR3 DNA follows: TGTGCCACCCGGCCCTCCGGAACCTACGAGCAGTACTTC.

The V call is TRBV7-2, the J call TRBJ2-3, with unresolved D. Germline CDR1 and CDR2: SGHTA and FQGNSA. CDR3 size: 15 residues. V shed 3 bases and J shed 4 bases, with 14 bases lying between them. DNA for the CDR3: TGTGCCAGCAGCTTTTCCATGAGCGTACCAGATACGCAGTATTTT. This encodes CASSFSMSVPDTQYF.

This clonotype occurred many times. The chain uses TRBV20-1 and TRBJ1-2; D gene unclear. V was cut by 0 bases and J by 4 bases, with 15 bases left in between. This CDR3 spans 15 amino acids. The germline V gene has CDR1 DFQATT and CDR2 SNEGSKA (reference sequence). CDR3 amino acids: CSARDYRPSGYGYTF. The CDR3 DNA sequence: TGCAGTGCTAGAGATTATCGGCCTAGCGGCTATGGCTACACCTTC.

Only a few counts were recorded for this clonotype. This sequence joins TRBV20-1 and TRBJ2-1; a weak D match, TRBD2 (6 bases). Trimming took off 2 bases at V and 3 bases at J, with 14 bases between the two ends. Per the germline V gene, CDR1 is DFQATT and CDR2 is SNEGSKA (reference sequence). The CDR3 consists of 15 residues. The CDR3 region is CSARLAGSLYNEQFF. The CDR3 DNA reads TGCAGTGCTAGACTGGCCGGGAGCCTCTACAATGAGCAGTTCTTC.

The chain recombines TRBV29-1 with TRBJ2-3; D is possibly TRBD2 (6 bases). V was cut by 0 bases and J by 1 base, with 14 bases left in between. The CDR3 totals 16 residues. The germline V gene has CDR1 SQVTM and CDR2 ANQGSEA. The DNA for the CDR3 is TGCAGCGTTGAAGATCCCCGTGAGCGGGGCACAGATACGCAGTATTTT. Translating it yields CSVEDPRERGTDTQYF.

This clonotype was observed at least ten times. This chain links TRBV27 with TRBJ2-7; D is unclear. CDR1 and CDR2 from the germline V gene are MNHEY and SMNVEV (reference sequence). V was pared by 4 bases and J by 2 bases, with 12 bases between. The CDR3 is 14 amino acids. CDR3 DNA: TGTGCCAGCAGTTCTGCCTTAGGGCCCTACGAGCAGTACTTC. Residues: CASSSALGPYEQYF.

The sample holds a few counts of this clonotype. The CDR3: CASSYSAGFYEQYF. The DNA of the CDR3 is TGTGCCAGCAGTTACTCTGCGGGATTCTACGAGCAGTACTTC. The chain carries TRBV6-5 and TRBJ2-7; D is perhaps TRBD2 (6 bases). The length of the CDR3 is 14 residues. Germline CDR1 reads MNHEY; CDR2 reads SVGAGI. Trimming removed 0 bases from V and 3 bases from J, with 9 bases in between.

This chain uses TRBV7-2 with TRBJ2-1, with D possibly being TRBD2 (5 bases). The CDR3 loop spans 12 amino acids. Per the germline V gene, CDR1 is SGHTA and CDR2 is FQGNSA. Trimming shortened V by 6 bases and J by 9 bases, and 12 bases separated the two germline ends. CDR3 DNA sequence: TGTGCCAGCAGTAGACCCGAGGGTGAGCAGTTCTTC. It yields the protein CASSRPEGEQFF. The variable domain in full, completed from reference TRBV7-2 and TRBJ2-1, reads GAGVSQSPSNKVTEKGKDVELRCDPISGHTALYWYRQSLGQGLEFLIYFQGNSAPDKSGLPSDRFSAERTGGSVSTLTIQRTQQEDSAVYLCASSRPEGEQFFGPGTRLTVL.

This sequence joins TRBV7-2 and TRBJ2-7; TRBD2 aligns across 8 bases. This CDR3 contains 17 residues. V shed 3 bases and J 6 bases; nucleotides not matched to a gene: 16. In germline, CDR1 is SGHTA, CDR2 FQGNSA. The CDR3 reads CASSFSGGALTKVEQYF. As DNA, the CDR3 is TGTGCCAGCAGCTTCAGCGGGGGTGCCCTCACTAAAGTCGAGCAGTACTTC.

The J gene is TRBJ2-1, the V gene TRBV27, with 7 bases aligning to TRBD1. CDR1 is MNHEY and CDR2 is SMNVEV in the germline V gene (reference sequence). The ends lost 6 bases at V and 2 bases at J; junction bases unmatched: 7. The CDR3 loop spans 15 amino acids. DNA of the CDR3: TGTGCCAGCAGCTCCGGGACAGTAGCCTACAATGAGCAGTTCTTC. It translates to CASSSGTVAYNEQFF.

The rearrangement joins TRBV7-7 to TRBJ2-2; the D is unclear. Trimming took 1 base from V and 9 from J, leaving 9 bases between them. The CDR3 is 13 residues long. Germline V lookup: CDR1 SSHAT, CDR2 FNYEAQ (reference sequence). In DNA form, the CDR3 reads TGTGCCAGCAGCTTAGTAGGCGGACGGGAGCTGTTTTTT. This sequence encodes CASSLVGGRELFF.

In its sample, this clonotype was seen a few times. The rearrangement joins TRBV18 to TRBJ1-2; D not certain. The germline CDR1 and CDR2 sequences are KGHSH and LQKENI. The CDR3 is 13 residues long. V gave up 4 bases and J gave up 8 bases, with 14 bases separating them. The CDR3 protein is CASSQRNEVGYTF. The CDR3 nucleotides are TGTGCCAGCTCACAAAGGAACGAGGTGGGCTACACCTTC. Filled out from reference TRBV18 and TRBJ1-2, the complete variable domain reads NAGVMQNPRHLVRRRGQEARLRCSPMKGHSHVYWYRQLPEEGLKFMVYLQKENIIDESGMPKERFSAEFPKEGPSILRIQQVVRGDSAAYFCASSQRNEVGYTFGSGTRLTVV.

V usage is TRBV30 and J usage is TRBJ1-2; D call uncertain. V was trimmed by 5 bases and J by 5 bases, leaving 18 bases between them. CDR1 is GTSNPN, CDR2 SVGIG, per germline (reference sequence). The CDR3 runs 14 residues. The CDR3 region is CAWLLLDPPYGYTF. In nucleotides, the CDR3 is TGTGCCTGGTTACTACTCGATCCTCCATATGGCTACACCTTC.

The rearrangement links TRBV29-1 to TRBJ1-4; no clear D gene. V shed 4 bases and J shed 8 bases, with 8 bases lying between them. The germline V gene encodes CDR1 SQVTM and CDR2 ANQGSEA. There are 11 residues in the CDR3. CDR3: CSVVSGEKLFF. For the CDR3, the DNA is TGCAGCGTTGTAAGCGGGGAAAAACTGTTTTTT.

The CDR3 is CASSRNRGLSNQPQHF. The CDR3 DNA reads as TGTGCCAGTAGTAGAAACAGGGGGCTTAGCAATCAGCCCCAGCATTTT. The chain links TRBV19 to TRBJ1-5, with 9 bases matching TRBD1. V shed 4 bases and J 0 bases; nucleotides not matched to a gene: 4. In germline, CDR1 is LNHDA, CDR2 SQIVND (reference sequence). The CDR3 loop spans 16 amino acids.

This clonotype was counted ten times or more. This chain uses TRBV5-1 with TRBJ2-2; 9 positions match TRBD1. Trimming cost V 2 bases and J 5 bases; bases outside gene matches: 7. The germline V gene encodes CDR1 SGHRS and CDR2 YFSETQ. The CDR3 runs 16 residues. Here the CDR3 DNA reads TGCGCCAGCAGCTTAGTGAACAGGGGGCCGACCGGGGAGCTGTTTTTT. Protein sequence: CASSLVNRGPTGELFF.

This sequence joins TRBV29-1 and TRBJ2-2; tentatively, D is TRBD2 (5 bases). The length of the CDR3 is 14 residues. The ends were cut back, 2 bases at V and 6 bases at J, with 13 bases in the middle. The germline V gene has CDR1 SQVTM and CDR2 ANQGSEA. This CDR3 reads CSVEMDSLPGELFF. For the CDR3, the DNA is TGCAGCGTTGAAATGGACTCACTCCCCGGGGAGCTGTTTTTT.

The genes are TRBV21-1 and TRBJ2-7; TRBD1 was called by the table and not checked on the DNA. TRBV21-1 is a listed pseudogene. The CDR3 has 14 residues. The CDR3 DNA reads as TGTGCTAGCAAGGCCGGGACAGGCCCCCACGAGCAGTACTTC. This gives the protein CASKAGTGPHEQYF.

The CDR3 spells CASSQVEGGNSPLHF. CDR3 coding DNA: TGCGCCAGCAGCCAAGTTGAGGGGGGGAATTCACCCCTCCACTTT. The rearrangement joins TRBV4-3 to TRBJ1-6, with D possibly TRBD1 on 6 matching bases. The germline CDR1 and CDR2 sequences are LGHNA and YSLEER. This CDR3 is built from 15 residues. V was cut by 1 base and J by 7 bases, with 11 bases left in between.

V usage is TRBV29-1 and J usage is TRBJ2-7; D unresolved. Per the germline V gene, CDR1 is SQVTM and CDR2 is ANQGSEA. The ends were cut back, 8 bases at V and 0 bases at J, with 8 bases in the middle. The CDR3 extends over 11 amino acids. In nucleotides, the CDR3 is TGCAGCACCTCCTTCTCCTACGAGCAGTACTTC. Translated, it gives CSTSFSYEQYF.